The 20 T cell receptor beta chains below come from one sample, sequenced in a study of identifying expanded T cells in peripheral blood. Clones were sequenced by immunoSEQ multiplex PCR, and TCRdb holds only the in-frame ones, with some missing. The sample lists 80,000 to 90,000 clones; approximately 89% were seen once. Specimen: blood. The origin of the receptors is a person aged 18-69 years in good health.

In DNA, the CDR3 is TGTGCCAGCTCGACCGGGACAGGGCAGTACGAGCAGTACTTC. Translation gives CASSTGTGQYEQYF. This chain joins TRBV18 and TRBJ2-7; TRBD1 aligns across 9 bases. The CDR3 sequence is 14 residues long. Trimming took 6 bases from V and 4 from J; bases not matched to a gene: 7. CDR1 is KGHSH, CDR2 LQKENI, per germline. Full variable domain (outside the CDR3, taken from reference TRBV18 and TRBJ2-7): NAGVMQNPRHLVRRRGQEARLRCSPMKGHSHVYWYRQLPEEGLKFMVYLQKENIIDESGMPKERFSAEFPKEGPSILRIQQVVRGDSAAYFCASSTGTGQYEQYFGPGTRLTVT.

V is TRBV6-6 and J is TRBJ2-1; D may be TRBD1 (5 bases). Germline lookup yields CDR1 MNHNY and CDR2 SVGAGI (reference sequence). The CDR3 loop spans 13 amino acids. Trimming pared 0 bases from V and 9 bases from J, leaving 9 bases between. CDR3 sequence: CASSYSTGAEQFF. CDR3 DNA: TGTGCCAGCAGTTACTCCACAGGCGCTGAGCAGTTCTTC.

This clone was observed a handful of times. The V and J genes are TRBV29-1 and TRBJ2-1; unclear D gene. V was shortened by 2 bases and J by 9 bases, with 14 bases between the two germline ends. Germline assignment: CDR1 SQVTM and CDR2 ANQGSEA. The CDR3 extends over 13 amino acids. CDR3 sequence: CSVEPDRSAEQFF. For the CDR3, the DNA is TGCAGCGTTGAACCGGACCGGTCCGCTGAGCAGTTCTTC.

The chain couples TRBV7-9 to TRBJ2-7; 7 bases line up with TRBD2. CDR3 size: 17 residues. Looked up from germline, CDR1 is SEHNR and CDR2 is FQNEAQ (reference sequence). Trimming took 4 bases from V and 0 from J; bases not matched to a gene: 12. CDR3 sequence reads: CASSSPFSTSDSYEQYF. The CDR3 region has the DNA TGTGCCAGCAGCTCACCATTCAGCACTAGCGACTCCTACGAGCAGTACTTC. The variable domain in full, with the rest retrieved from reference TRBV7-9 and TRBJ2-7, is DTGVSQNPRHKITKRGQNVTFRCDPISEHNRLYWYRQTLGQGPEFLTYFQNEAQLEKSRLLSDRFSAERPKGSFSTLEIQRTEQGDSAMYLCASSSPFSTSDSYEQYFGPGTRLTVT.

This chain uses TRBV7-2 with TRBJ1-1; D is perhaps TRBD1 (6 bases). The CDR3 extends over 16 amino acids. V lost 4 bases to trimming and J lost 2 bases, with 17 bases between them. Germline CDR1 and CDR2: SGHTA and FQGNSA. Written as DNA, the CDR3 is TGTGCCAGCAGCTCCCGACCTGTCGGGGGCAACACTGAAGCTTTCTTT. This codes for CASSSRPVGGNTEAFF.

The gene calls are TRBV14 and TRBJ1-2; weak D call: TRBD1 (6 bases). Deletions cut 1 base from V and 8 bases from J, with 14 bases between. Germline lookup yields CDR1 SGHDN and CDR2 FVKESK. The CDR3 totals 14 residues. CDR3 amino acids: CASSQGAGARGYTF. DNA for the CDR3: TGTGCCAGCAGCCAAGGAGCGGGGGCGAGAGGCTACACCTTC.

The chain couples TRBV6-6 to TRBJ2-7; tentative D call: TRBD1 (6 bases). Germline values: CDR1 MNHNY, CDR2 SVGAGI (reference sequence). The length of the CDR3 is 15 residues. V was shortened by 3 bases and J by 2 bases, with 14 bases between the two germline ends. The CDR3 DNA sequence: TGTGCCAGCAGTTATACCGGGACATCGACCTACGAGCAGTACTTC. Translation gives CASSYTGTSTYEQYF.

This clone was picked up a small number of times. The CDR3 region is CASGLSRNTEAFF. The CDR3 DNA follows: TGTGCTAGTGGTTTGAGCAGGAACACTGAAGCTTTCTTT. The genes are TRBV12-5 and TRBJ1-1; D ambiguous. From germline, CDR1 is LGHNT and CDR2 FRNRAP. Trimming pared 2 bases from V and 1 base from J, leaving 5 bases between. CDR3 size: 13 residues.

This rearrangement joins TRBV10-3 to TRBJ1-5; TRBD1 matches at 7 bases. Germline values: CDR1 ENHRY, CDR2 SYGVKD. This CDR3 contains 15 residues. V gave up 4 bases and J gave up 1 base; unmatched junction bases: 4. The CDR3 DNA is TGTGCCATCAGTGCTCGACAGGGAAGCAATCAGCCCCAGCATTTT. Protein sequence: CAISARQGSNQPQHF.

The chain's CDR3 is CSVRGGDGYTF. The CDR3 bases are TGCAGCGTCCGGGGGGGGGACGGCTACACCTTC. The chain employs TRBV29-1 and TRBJ1-2; the D gene is possibly TRBD1 (5 bases). With 6 bases removed from V and 8 bases from J, the gap between germline ends came to 13 bases. CDR3 length: 11 amino acids. Germline CDR1 is SQVTM and CDR2 is ANQGSEA.

This chain joins TRBV7-2 and TRBJ2-7; TRBD1 matches 12 bases. The CDR3 has 15 amino acids. V shed 5 bases and J 7 bases; nucleotides not matched to a gene: 9. Germline CDR1 reads SGHTA; CDR2 reads FQGNSA. As DNA, the CDR3 is TGTGCCAGCAGCGTCGGGACAGGGGGCGCGAGGGAGCAGTACTTC. It yields the protein CASSVGTGGAREQYF. Full variable domain (missing parts from reference TRBV7-2 and TRBJ2-7): GAGVSQSPSNKVTEKGKDVELRCDPISGHTALYWYRQSLGQGLEFLIYFQGNSAPDKSGLPSDRFSAERTGGSVSTLTIQRTQQEDSAVYLCASSVGTGGAREQYFGPGTRLTVT.

The CDR3 region is CASSYRGTSGGYTF. CDR3 coding DNA: TGTGCCAGCAGTTATCGAGGAACGAGTGGCGGCTACACCTTC. This chain links TRBV6-5 with TRBJ1-2; D is undetermined. V dropped 3 bases and J dropped 8 bases, with 16 bases sitting between them. Per germline, CDR1 MNHEY and CDR2 SVGAGI. CDR3 length equals 14 residues.

To note about this clone: The same CDR3 is also encoded by other DNA sequences in this sample. This sequence joins TRBV6-5 and TRBJ1-2, with a tentative D call TRBD1 (5 bases). V was cut by 0 bases and J by 3 bases, with 8 bases left in between. CDR3 length: 14 residues. In germline, CDR1 is MNHEY, CDR2 SVGAGI. CDR3 region: CASSYSGGDYGYTF. The CDR3 DNA reads as TGTGCCAGCAGTTACTCGGGAGGGGACTATGGCTACACCTTC.

The gene calls are TRBV7-2 and TRBJ2-3; TRBD1 or TRBD2 may be the D gene (5 bases each). The germline V gene has CDR1 SGHTA and CDR2 FQGNSA. There are 13 residues in the CDR3. Trimming pared 5 bases from V and 5 bases from J, leaving 11 bases between. This CDR3 is CASSIRDGDTQYF. The CDR3 DNA is TGTGCCAGCAGCATTAGGGACGGAGATACGCAGTATTTT.

The chain joins TRBV6-1 to TRBJ2-7, with 9 bases that match TRBD2. J was trimmed by 4 bases and V by 2 bases; bases with no gene match: 15. The CDR3 spans 18 residues. Germline V gives CDR1 MNHNS, CDR2 SASEGT. CDR3 in amino acids: CASSESFLTPGLAYEQYF. CDR3 nucleotides: TGTGCCAGCAGTGAAAGCTTCCTCACACCGGGACTAGCTTACGAGCAGTACTTC.

The rearrangement links TRBV4-3 to TRBJ1-1; TRBD1 aligns across 7 bases. Germline V gives CDR1 LGHNA, CDR2 YSLEER. The CDR3 covers 16 residues. With 1 base clipped from V and 0 bases from J, the junction kept 5 bases outside the gene matches. The CDR3 here is CASSQAWGTVNTEAFF. CDR3 nucleotides: TGCGCCAGCAGCCAAGCCTGGGGGACAGTGAACACTGAAGCTTTCTTT.

The rearrangement joins TRBV29-1 to TRBJ1-2; no clear D gene. The length of the CDR3 is 10 residues. Trimming left V 1 base short and J 7 bases short, with 4 bases between. Per the germline V gene, CDR1 is SQVTM and CDR2 is ANQGSEA. The CDR3 DNA reads as TGCAGCGTTGAAGTTGGTGGCTACACCTTC. As protein: CSVEVGGYTF.

The chain uses TRBV7-2 and TRBJ2-1; D gene ambiguous. This CDR3 has 15 amino acids. V was cut by 3 bases and J by 0 bases, with 9 bases left in between. Germline CDR1 is SGHTA and CDR2 is FQGNSA. The CDR3 DNA is TGTGCCAGCAGCTTGCGACGGAGCTCCTACAATGAGCAGTTCTTC. This codes for CASSLRRSSYNEQFF.

The V gene is TRBV4-1, the J gene TRBJ1-2; D gene ambiguous. V was trimmed by 1 base and J by 0 bases, leaving 9 bases between them. The CDR3 consists of 15 residues. The germline gives CDR1 MGHRA, CDR2 YSYEKL. CDR3 nucleotide sequence: TGCGCCAGCAGCCAAGGACTGTTAGCTAACTATGGCTACACCTTC. Protein: CASSQGLLANYGYTF.

The chain combines TRBV10-1 with TRBJ1-2, with D tentatively TRBD1 (6 bases). Looked up from germline, CDR1 is WNHNN and CDR2 is SYGVQD (reference sequence). The V end was cut by 5 bases, the J end by 4 bases, with 11 bases between. The CDR3 spans 13 residues. The CDR3 bases are TGCGCCAGCAGTAGCGAACAGGGCTATGGCTACACCTTC. This codes for CASSSEQGYGYTF.